The 10 T cell receptor beta chains listed next were all sequenced from one sample in a study of cytomegalovirus exposure and HLA in healthy donors. The PCR made use of 60 Vbeta and 13 Jbeta primers. The repertoire was sequenced with immunoSEQ multiplex PCR; TCRdb's copy has only in-frame clones and lacks some. This sample has roughly 150,000 clones, with roughly 79% found just once. Sample: PBMCs. Receptors originate from a woman aged 25 to 39 in good health and CMV-seronegative.

This clone was counted a single time. This rearrangement joins TRBV19 to TRBJ1-2; D possibly corresponds to TRBD1 (6 bases). The germline CDR1 and CDR2 sequences are LNHDA and SQIVND (reference sequence). The V and J ends lost 3 bases and 8 bases respectively, with 16 bases between them. This CDR3 region has 14 residues. In nucleotides, the CDR3 is TGTGCCAGTAGTATGGTCGCGGGGGCGGAGGGCTACACCTTC. It codes for CASSMVAGAEGYTF.

The chain is built from TRBV4-3 and TRBJ1-6; possibly TRBD1 for D (5 bases). From germline, CDR1 is LGHNA and CDR2 YSLEER. The CDR3 is made up of 15 amino acids. V dropped 0 bases and J dropped 5 bases, with 8 bases sitting between them. CDR3 amino acids: CASSQETANNSPLHF. CDR3 nucleotide sequence: TGCGCCAGCAGCCAAGAGACAGCCAATAATTCACCCCTCCACTTT.

This rearrangement joins TRBV5-4 to TRBJ2-5, with 7 nucleotides matching TRBD1. CDR1 SGHNT and CDR2 YYREEE come from the germline V gene (reference sequence). J gave up 1 base and V 3 bases, and 3 bases lay outside the gene matches. The CDR3 sequence is 14 residues long. The CDR3 here is CASSSGQFQETQYF. CDR3 in DNA: TGTGCCAGCAGCTCGGGACAGTTCCAAGAGACCCAGTACTTC.

The chain combines TRBV27 with TRBJ2-7; TRBD1 matches at 7 bases. In germline, CDR1 is MNHEY, CDR2 SMNVEV (reference sequence). V shed 0 bases, J shed 2 bases, and the junction held 7 bases outside the gene matches. This CDR3 is built from 16 residues. CDR3 DNA sequence: TGTGCCAGCAGTTTATCGAAAGGGACAGTTACCTACGAGCAGTACTTC. Amino acid sequence: CASSLSKGTVTYEQYF.

This clone was seen more than once but under ten times. The chain combines TRBV9 with TRBJ1-3; a weak D match, TRBD1 (6 bases). The CDR3 is 16 residues long. The ends were cut back, 4 bases at V and 0 bases at J, with 14 bases in the middle. Germline CDR1 and CDR2: SGDLS and YYNGEE. The CDR3 coding sequence is TGTGCCAGCAGCATATACAGGGAGCCCTCTGGAAACACCATATATTTT. This codes for CASSIYREPSGNTIYF.

V usage is TRBV5-6 and J usage is TRBJ2-1; possible D gene TRBD1, 5 bases. This CDR3 is 13 amino acids long. CDR1 and CDR2 (germline): SGHDT, YYEEEE. Trimming removed 4 bases from V and 4 bases from J, with 9 bases in between. The DNA for the CDR3 is TGTGCCAGCAGCCCCCGACAGTACAATGAGCAGTTCTTC. Encoded protein: CASSPRQYNEQFF.

This sequence joins TRBV23-1 and TRBJ2-1, with D possibly matching TRBD1 (5 bases). TRBV23-1 is marked as an open reading frame, function uncertain. V was cut by 11 bases and J by 3 bases, with 17 bases left in between. CDR3 size: 14 residues. The CDR3 bases are TGCGCCGTAACGACAGATTCTTTCTACAATGAGCAGTTCTTC. It yields the protein CAVTTDSFYNEQFF.

This chain connects TRBV21-1 to TRBJ1-2; the table names TRBD1, a call not compared with the DNA. TRBV21-1 is a recognized pseudogene. The CDR3 is made up of 19 amino acids. In DNA form, the CDR3 reads TGTGCCAGCAGCCCCCGTGGGACAGGGAGCAATCGGGATTACTATGGCTACACCTTC. Translation gives CASSPRGTGSNRDYYGYTF.

This chain connects TRBV7-9 to TRBJ2-4; TRBD1 is a possible D gene (5 bases). CDR3 size: 16 residues. Deletions cut 1 base from V and 0 bases from J, with 10 bases between. Germline V gene data show CDR1 as SEHNR and CDR2 as FQNEAQ (reference sequence). The CDR3 loop is CASSLVDTLAKNIQYF. The CDR3 bases are TGTGCCAGCAGCTTAGTGGACACACTAGCCAAAAACATTCAGTACTTC.

The chain joins TRBV6-4 to TRBJ1-2; D gene ambiguous. This CDR3 has 15 amino acids. CDR1 is MRHNA, CDR2 SNTAGT, per germline. V lost 2 bases, J lost 4 bases, and 14 bases lay in between. CDR3 amino acids: CASSDNPRRIYGYTF. CDR3 bases: TGTGCCAGCAGTGACAACCCGCGGCGGATCTATGGCTACACCTTC.